The 14 T cell receptor beta chains given below trace back to one sample, sequenced in a study of T-cell memory formation after mild COVID-19. Using its own MiXCR run on the 5' RACE reads, TCRdb lists one record per CDR3 protein. This sample yields 300,000 to 400,000 distinct CDR3 sequences, of which around 28% are seen a single time; less than 15% belongs to the top ten. Sequencing was performed on PBMCs or a T cell subset sorted from them (not recorded which). These TCRs come from an adult woman who had mild COVID-19 (a few samples of this study predate the infection). Cell type and time point are not known.

Only a few counts were recorded for this clonotype. This rearrangement joins TRBV20-1 to TRBJ1-1; 7 bases fit TRBD1. The germline V gene has CDR1 DFQATT and CDR2 SNEGSKA (reference sequence). Trimming at V came to 4 bases and at J to 4 bases, leaving 6 bases not matched to a gene. The CDR3 is made up of 13 amino acids. CDR3 loop: CSAIKTGSTEAFF. CDR3 DNA: TGCAGTGCTATAAAGACAGGGAGCACTGAAGCTTTCTTT.

The sample holds a few counts of this clonotype. The J gene is TRBJ2-5, the V gene TRBV7-6; possibly TRBD1 for D (5 bases). Per the germline V gene, CDR1 is SGHVS and CDR2 is FNYEAQ. The CDR3 runs to 15 residues. The ends were cut back, 5 bases at V and 1 base at J, with 14 bases in the middle. The CDR3 region has the DNA TGTGCCAGCAGCCTTCGACAGTCCTTCCAAGAGACCCAGTACTTC. Protein: CASSLRQSFQETQYF. The entire variable domain, with the rest obtained from reference TRBV7-6 and TRBJ2-5, is as follows: GAGVSQSPRYKVTKRGQDVALRCDPISGHVSLYWYRQALGQGPEFLTYFNYEAQQDKSGLPNDRFSAERPEGSISTLTIQRTEQRDSAMYRCASSLRQSFQETQYFGPGTRLLVL.

The chain links TRBV7-3 to TRBJ2-4; 7 positions agree with TRBD2. The germline V gene has CDR1 SGHTA and CDR2 FQGTGA. This CDR3 is built from 14 residues. Trimming removed 3 bases from V and 8 bases from J; junction bases left unmatched: 7. CDR3 DNA: TGTGCCAGCAGCTTGTGGGGGGGTAAGGACATTCAGTACTTC. It yields the protein CASSLWGGKDIQYF.

The chain employs TRBV5-6 and TRBJ2-5, with TRBD2 identical over 10 bases. Germline V gene lookup returns CDR1 SGHDT and CDR2 YYEEEE. The J segment lost 4 bases and the V segment lost 4 bases, leaving 7 bases of the junction unmatched. This CDR3 has 15 residues. The CDR3 coding sequence is TGTGCCAGCAGCCTGCTAGCGGGAGAGGCAGAGACCCAGTACTTC. As protein: CASSLLAGEAETQYF.

This clonotype was seen a few times. V and J are TRBV10-3 and TRBJ1-3; D call uncertain. V lost 7 bases, J lost 2 bases, and 9 bases lay in between. Germline CDR1 reads ENHRY; CDR2 reads SYGVKD. The CDR3 length is 13 residues. The CDR3 DNA reads as TGTGCCATCACGAGGGAGCCTGGAAACACCATATATTTT. Translation: CAITREPGNTIYF.

This chain links TRBV11-2 with TRBJ1-5; D unclear. V was clipped by 4 bases and J by 0 bases, with 22 bases between them. Germline CDR1 SGHAT, CDR2 FQNNGV. The CDR3 is 19 residues long. CDR3 nucleotide sequence: TGTGCCAGCAGCTACCACCTCGAGGCCAGTCCACTTAGCAATCAGCCCCAGCATTTT. Residues: CASSYHLEASPLSNQPQHF.

This clonotype occurred a few times. The J gene is TRBJ1-1, the V gene TRBV29-1; 9 bases line up with TRBD1. The CDR3 loop spans 14 amino acids. J lost 6 bases, V lost 6 bases, and 11 bases had no gene match. CDR1 is SQVTM and CDR2 is ANQGSEA in the germline V gene. CDR3 DNA: TGCAGCGTCTCCCCGCGGGACAGGGTAGCTGAAGCTTTCTTT. This sequence encodes CSVSPRDRVAEAFF.

In this sample, this clonotype turned up a few times. The chain has TRBV6-1 and TRBJ1-1; D is unresolved. The V and J ends lost 2 bases and 1 base respectively, with 5 bases between them. The CDR3 consists of 13 residues. Germline V gene data show CDR1 as MNHNS and CDR2 as SASEGT. CDR3 in DNA: TGTGCCAGCAGTGAACTACAGAACACTGAAGCTTTCTTT. Protein product: CASSELQNTEAFF.

This sequence joins TRBV20-1 and TRBJ2-7, with 13 bases matching TRBD2. The germline V gene encodes CDR1 DFQATT and CDR2 SNEGSKA (reference sequence). The V and J ends lost 5 bases and 3 bases, in that order; junction bases with no gene match: 10. CDR3 length: 16 amino acids. The CDR3 here is CSAAHGLAGVSYEQYF. CDR3 DNA: TGCAGTGCTGCTCATGGACTAGCGGGAGTGAGCTACGAGCAGTACTTC.

This clonotype showed up just a few times. The genes are TRBV20-1 and TRBJ2-7; D perhaps matches TRBD2 (6 bases). V gave up 4 bases and J gave up 5 bases, with 12 bases separating them. The CDR3 is 12 amino acids. Per the germline V gene, CDR1 is DFQATT and CDR2 is SNEGSKA (reference sequence). As DNA, the CDR3 is TGCAGTGCTACAGCTTCTAGCGACGAGCAGTACTTC. This encodes CSATASSDEQYF.

The chain is built from TRBV5-1 and TRBJ1-2; 11 bases map to TRBD1. The CDR3 has 17 residues. J lost 2 bases, V lost 1 base, and 7 bases had no gene match. The germline CDR1 and CDR2 sequences are SGHRS and YFSETQ. CDR3 in DNA: TGCGCCAGCAGCTTGAAGCGGACAGGGGGCAAAAACTATGGCTACACCTTC. Translated, it gives CASSLKRTGGKNYGYTF. Variable domain in full (rest from reference TRBV5-1 and TRBJ1-2): KAGVTQTPRYLIKTRGQQVTLSCSPISGHRSVSWYQQTPGQGLQFLFEYFSETQRNKGNFPGRFSGRQFSNSRSEMNVSTLELGDSALYLCASSLKRTGGKNYGYTFGSGTRLTVV.

This clonotype was counted a few times. This chain uses TRBV20-1 with TRBJ2-3; maybe TRBD2 (5 bases). The length of the CDR3 is 11 residues. V dropped 2 bases and J dropped 14 bases, with 14 bases sitting between them. Germline-derived CDR1 and CDR2 are DFQATT and SNEGSKA (reference sequence). Written as DNA, the CDR3 is TGCAGTGCTAGACGGCCAGGAGGAGGGTATTTT. Its translation: CSARRPGGGYF.

The chain links TRBV9 to TRBJ2-7, with 10 nucleotides matching TRBD2. The CDR3 loop spans 16 amino acids. Germline trimming cut 0 bases from V and 2 bases from J; bases unmatched to any gene: 5. Germline V gene lookup returns CDR1 SGDLS and CDR2 YYNGEE. This CDR3 reads CASSVASGGYPYEQYF. As DNA, the CDR3 is TGTGCCAGCAGCGTAGCTAGCGGGGGTTACCCCTACGAGCAGTACTTC.

This clonotype was seen a few times. The CDR3 reads CASSWGSGEYEQYF. The DNA of the CDR3 is TGTGCCAGCAGCTGGGGTAGCGGGGAATACGAGCAGTACTTC. The V call is TRBV5-6, the J call TRBJ2-7; 8 bases are a match to TRBD2. The CDR3 totals 14 residues. The germline gives CDR1 SGHDT, CDR2 YYEEEE. V dropped 3 bases and J dropped 4; count of bases not matched to a gene: 6. The variable domain in full, completed from reference TRBV5-6 and TRBJ2-7, reads DAGVTQSPTHLIKTRGQQVTLRCSPKSGHDTVSWYQQALGQGPQFIFQYYEEEERQRGNFPDRFSGHQFPNYSSELNVNALLLGDSALYLCASSWGSGEYEQYFGPGTRLTVT.